The T cell receptor beta chain described here comes from a study of T cell repertoires in cytomegalovirus infection. As for the study in general: The public TCR beta signatures pointed to both CMV infection and matching HLA type. Overall study results and limits: Public TCR beta family frequency separated CMV-and-HLA carriers, including in an independent cohort. HLA-C-restricted CMV-specific TCR beta clonotypes were dominant in the ex vivo response.

TCRdb redid the calling of the reads with MiXCR, one entry per CDR3 protein. The sample lists roughly 310,000 distinct CDR3 sequences, 17% occurring once. This clonotype was counted only a few times. Antigen unknown. The sequencing sample was made of PBMCs. This clonotype originated in a human donor in good health (CMV status not recorded). Some clones in this sample may be carry-over from other donors' samples.

This CDR3 is CASSLGVGGALETQYF. The CDR3 DNA follows: TGTGCCAGCAGTTTAGGCGTAGGGGGGGCGCTTGAGACCCAGTACTTC. V and J are TRBV12-3 or TRBV12-4 and TRBJ2-5; the D gene is possibly TRBD2 (7 bases). This CDR3 contains 16 residues. V was cut by 1 base and J by 5 bases, with 17 bases left in between.